The 29 T cell receptor beta chains in this list originate from one sample, sequenced in a study of read filtering for tumor transcriptome and immune sequencing (dated by TCRdb to the early 2020s). Sequencing instrument: Illumina HiSeq 4000. Starting from roughly 440 ng RNA, TCR libraries were constructed with the Immunoverse kit using molecular barcoded adaptors that cover the alpha/delta and beta/gamma chains. TCRdb reprocessed the public reads (quality trimming at Q25 with fastp, clone calling with MiXCR) and kept in-frame beta chains. One record per CDR3 amino acid sequence lists the most common genes and DNA. This sample gives more than 35,000 distinct CDR3 sequences in total; 10% to 15% of them show up just once. Approximately 30% of the sample is in the top ten clones. The sample taken for sequencing was a population of CD138-negative cells sorted from bone marrow. Sample cell subset or site, as interpreted from the label and publication: bone marrow mononuclear cells depleted of CD138+ plasma/myeloma cells by negative magnetic selection. These TCRs come from a donor at least 40 years old with multiple myeloma.

Points on this clonotype: Just one base apart from a much larger clone, this may be a read error. The chain has TRBV14 and TRBJ2-2; 7 nucleotides agree with TRBD1. The germline V gene encodes CDR1 SGHDN and CDR2 FVKESK. The length of the CDR3 is 14 residues. DNA for the CDR3: TGTGCCAGCAGCCTAAAACAGGGGACCGGGGAGCTGTCTTTT. Translated: CASSLKQGTGELSF.

This clonotype is medium-sized. The chain has TRBV28 and TRBJ2-1, with TRBD1 matching 7 bases. This CDR3 has 12 residues. The V gene's germline CDR1 is MDHEN and CDR2 SYDVKM. J lost 3 bases, V lost 10 bases, and 3 bases had no gene match. The CDR3 DNA reads TGTGCCACAGACAGGGTCTACAATGAGCAGTTCTTC. Its protein is CATDRVYNEQFF.

This clonotype was seen a handful of times. This chain connects TRBV7-8 to TRBJ2-5; TRBD2 agrees at 8 bases. CDR3 length: 15 amino acids. The ends lost 1 base at V and 5 bases at J; junction bases unmatched: 6. The V gene's germline CDR1 is SGHVS and CDR2 FQNEAQ. Here the CDR3 reads CASSLVGGGPETQYF. The CDR3 DNA reads as TGTGCCAGCAGCTTAGTCGGGGGGGGCCCGGAGACCCAGTACTTC. Full variable domain (remainder filled in from reference TRBV7-8 and TRBJ2-5): GAGVSQSPRYKVAKRGQDVALRCDPISGHVSLFWYQQALGQGPEFLTYFQNEAQLDKSGLPSDRFFAERPEGSVSTLKIQRTQQEDSAVYLCASSLVGGGPETQYFGPGTRLLVL.

This clonotype appeared many times. The chain recombines TRBV2 with TRBJ2-3; D perhaps matches TRBD2 (5 bases). The V gene's germline CDR1 is SNHLY and CDR2 FYNNEI. The CDR3 length is 14 residues. The V end was cut by 10 bases, the J end by 1 base, with 15 bases between. CDR3 sequence: CATTPGRGTDTQYF. The CDR3 DNA is TGTGCCACCACCCCGGGAAGGGGCACAGATACGCAGTATTTT.

This clonotype was detected ten times or more. The chain couples TRBV6-1 to TRBJ1-1, with a possible D match to TRBD1 (6 bases). V was trimmed by 3 bases and J by 4 bases, leaving 21 bases between them. CDR1 MNHNS and CDR2 SASEGT come from the germline V gene. This CDR3 region has 17 residues. CDR3 sequence: CASSEARLQGIGTEAFF. The DNA of the CDR3 is TGTGCCAGCAGTGAGGCGCGCCTACAGGGCATAGGCACTGAAGCTTTCTTT.

This clonotype was seen many times. V and J are TRBV7-9 and TRBJ2-5, with no clear D. The germline V gene encodes CDR1 SEHNR and CDR2 FQNEAQ (reference sequence). CDR3 length equals 14 residues. V lost 3 bases, J lost 5 bases, and 13 bases lay in between. CDR3: CASSFLGSAETQYF. CDR3 nucleotide sequence: TGTGCCAGCAGCTTCTTGGGTTCGGCGGAGACCCAGTACTTC.

The chain employs TRBV6-1 and TRBJ2-3; TRBD1 agrees at 9 bases. The CDR3 has 15 amino acids. CDR1 and CDR2 from the germline V gene are MNHNS and SASEGT. The ends lost 5 bases at V and 3 bases at J; junction bases unmatched: 6. The DNA of the CDR3 is TGTGCCAGCAGTACCCGGACAGGGGTTACAGATACGCAGTATTTT. Translated: CASSTRTGVTDTQYF.

This chain connects TRBV7-9 to TRBJ1-3; D unresolved. The CDR3 is 15 amino acids. CDR1 SEHNR and CDR2 FQNEAQ come from the germline V gene (reference sequence). V was pared by 1 base and J by 0 bases, with 7 bases between. The CDR3 coding sequence is TGTGCCAGCAGCTTAGTCCAAATCTCTGGAAACACCATATATTTT. Its translation is CASSLVQISGNTIYF.

There are a few counts of this clonotype. The chain couples TRBV20-1 to TRBJ2-5; 7 bases align to TRBD2. There are 12 residues in the CDR3. V lost 8 bases, J lost 5 bases, and 8 bases stayed unmatched. Germline CDR1 is DFQATT and CDR2 is SNEGSKA (reference sequence). CDR3 residues: CSTGGRLETQYF. The CDR3 nucleotides are TGCAGTACCGGGGGGAGGTTGGAGACCCAGTACTTC.

In this sample, this clonotype turned up many times. This chain links TRBV7-2 with TRBJ2-3; D unresolved. Between the trimmed V and J ends, which lost 3 bases and 3 bases, there was a span of 7 bases. The CDR3 totals 13 residues. Germline V CDR1 and CDR2: SGHTA, FQGNSA. DNA of the CDR3: TGTGCCAGCAGCTTTAGCTTTACAGATACGCAGTATTTT. Its translation is CASSFSFTDTQYF.

This clonotype came up many times. The chain uses TRBV9 and TRBJ2-1; 10 nucleotides line up with TRBD2. In germline, CDR1 is SGDLS, CDR2 YYNGEE. CDR3 length: 15 amino acids. V gave up 4 bases and J gave up 7 bases; unmatched junction bases: 8. The CDR3 coding sequence is TGTGCCAGCAGCATCAAGCGGGGGGGCTGGAATGAGCAGTTCTTC. Its protein is CASSIKRGGWNEQFF.

In this sample, this clonotype turned up a few times. A much more abundant neighbour one base away suggests this may be a read error. The V call is TRBV20-1, the J call TRBJ1-1; D not resolved. Between the trimmed V and J ends, which lost 5 bases and 2 bases, there was a span of 12 bases. The CDR3 runs 13 residues. Germline lookup yields CDR1 DFQATT and CDR2 SNEGSKA (reference sequence). In DNA, the CDR3 is TGCAGTGCTGGTGAATCTCTCAACACTGAAGCTTTCTTT. It is translated as CSAGESLNTEAFF.

There are many counts of this clonotype. The chain is built from TRBV7-8 and TRBJ1-1, with D tentatively TRBD1 (5 bases). CDR3 length: 17 amino acids. The ends were cut back, 5 bases at V and 5 bases at J, with 24 bases in the middle. Germline V gene data show CDR1 as SGHVS and CDR2 as FQNEAQ. The CDR3 bases are TGTGCCAGCAGCCAGGTGGCAGCGACATGGGGCAGGACTGAAGCTTTCTTT. As protein: CASSQVAATWGRTEAFF.

This clonotype was recorded many times. The genes are TRBV6-2 or TRBV6-3 and TRBJ2-1; 11 bases fit TRBD2. Germline trimming cut 5 bases from V and 4 bases from J; bases unmatched to any gene: 1. The CDR3 is 14 residues long. In germline, CDR1 is MNHEY, CDR2 SVGEGT. The CDR3 DNA reads as TGTGCCAGCAGTCCTAGCGGGGGGTACAATGAGCAGTTCTTC. Translated: CASSPSGGYNEQFF.

The sample holds many counts of this clonotype. CDR3 amino acids: CSASRTVMNTEAFF. CDR3 in DNA: TGCAGTGCTTCCAGGACAGTCATGAACACTGAAGCTTTCTTT. The rearrangement links TRBV20-1 to TRBJ1-1; TRBD1 is a possible D gene (6 bases). The CDR3 consists of 14 residues. Trimming removed 5 bases at V and 0 bases at J, with 13 bases between. Germline lookup yields CDR1 DFQATT and CDR2 SNEGSKA (reference sequence).

This clonotype was seen only a few times. This chain links TRBV19 with TRBJ1-1; D uncertain. V was clipped by 3 bases and J by 1 base, with 6 bases between them. The V gene's germline CDR1 is LNHDA and CDR2 SQIVND (reference sequence). The CDR3 extends over 13 amino acids. The CDR3 loop reads CASSMGSNTEAFF. DNA for the CDR3: TGTGCCAGTAGTATGGGGTCGAACACTGAAGCTTTCTTT.

This clonotype has ten or more counts. The V call is TRBV12-3 or TRBV12-4, the J call TRBJ1-5, with unresolved D. With 0 bases removed from V and 4 bases from J, the gap between germline ends came to 4 bases. This CDR3 is 13 amino acids long. The CDR3 DNA follows: TGTGCCAGCAGTTTAGCGCGGAATCAGCCCCAGCATTTT. Translating gives CASSLARNQPQHF.

The chain couples TRBV4-1 to TRBJ2-3; 8 bases agree with TRBD2. The CDR3 runs 19 residues. The V gene end was trimmed by 1 base and the J gene end by 2 bases; junction bases not matched to a gene: 14. Germline V gene lookup returns CDR1 MGHRA and CDR2 YSYEKL. The CDR3 nucleotides read TGCGCCAGCAGCCAAGGGCTTTCAGGGGCGGGGGGTTTCACAGATACGCAGTATTTT. Translation gives CASSQGLSGAGGFTDTQYF.

This clonotype was seen more than once but under ten times. This clone may be a read error of a much larger clone one base away. The chain carries TRBV10-2 and TRBJ2-5; no clear D. The CDR3 covers 11 residues. CDR1 and CDR2 from the germline V gene are WSHSY and SAAADI. Here the CDR3 DNA reads TGCGCCGGCAGTGAGTTAGAGACCCAGTACTTC. It codes for CAGSELETQYF.

This clonotype came up many times. The rearrangement links TRBV29-1 to TRBJ1-2; D remains unclear. Looked up from germline, CDR1 is SQVTM and CDR2 is ANQGSEA. The CDR3 contains 12 residues. Trimming pared 4 bases from V and 9 bases from J, leaving 15 bases between. The DNA of the CDR3 is TGCAGCGTTGTGGTTTCGCTTGCGAGCTACACCTTC. Translating it yields CSVVVSLASYTF. The whole variable domain, remainder taken from reference TRBV29-1 and TRBJ1-2, is SAVISQKPSRDICQRGTSLTIQCQVDSQVTMMFWYRQQPGQSLTLIATANQGSEATYESGFVIDKFPISRPNLTFSTLTVSNMSPEDSSIYLCSVVVSLASYTFGSGTRLTVV.

At least ten counts were recorded for this clonotype. The chain carries TRBV11-3 and TRBJ2-2, with D hard to call. The CDR3 loop spans 13 amino acids. Per the germline V gene, CDR1 is SGHNT and CDR2 is YENEEA. V gave up 0 bases and J gave up 9 bases, with 8 bases separating them. The CDR3 region has the DNA TGTGCCAGCAGCTTAGATCCGAGGCGGGAGCTGTTTTTT. This gives the protein CASSLDPRRELFF.

This clonotype was counted ten times or more. The chain links TRBV7-6 to TRBJ2-2, with TRBD2 identical over 11 bases. The CDR3 consists of 19 residues. V gave up 1 base and J gave up 4 bases; unmatched junction bases: 11. Per germline, CDR1 SGHVS and CDR2 FNYEAQ. The CDR3 protein is CASSLVTQSLAGGTGELFF. The CDR3 nucleotides are TGTGCCAGCAGCTTAGTTACTCAAAGTCTAGCGGGAGGCACCGGGGAGCTGTTTTTT. Supplemented by reference TRBV7-6 and TRBJ2-2, the full variable domain reads GAGVSQSPRYKVTKRGQDVALRCDPISGHVSLYWYRQALGQGPEFLTYFNYEAQQDKSGLPNDRFSAERPEGSISTLTIQRTEQRDSAMYRCASSLVTQSLAGGTGELFFGEGSRLTVL.

This clonotype was seen many times. A junction boundary mismatches the germline segment, possibly from a read error. The chain's CDR3 is CAISGAGGSNTESFF. CDR3 DNA sequence: TGTGCCATCAGTGGTGCGGGGGGGTCGAACACTGAATCTTTCTTT. The genes are TRBV10-3 and TRBJ1-1; tentative D call: TRBD1 (5 bases). Germline V gives CDR1 ENHRY, CDR2 SYGVKD. This CDR3 region has 15 residues.

In this sample, this clonotype turned up many times. V is TRBV7-8 and J is TRBJ2-1; 7 bases align to TRBD1. J gave up 7 bases and V 2 bases, and 8 bases lay outside the gene matches. The germline gives CDR1 SGHVS, CDR2 FQNEAQ. The CDR3 extends over 15 amino acids. The CDR3 region has the DNA TGTGCCAGCAGCTTAAGCCCGGGACAGCTAAATGAGCAGTTCTTC. It is translated as CASSLSPGQLNEQFF.

There are many counts of this clonotype. V is TRBV12-3 or TRBV12-4 and J is TRBJ1-1; a weak D match, TRBD1 (6 bases). The CDR3 is 15 residues long. The ends were cut back, 6 bases at V and 5 bases at J, with 19 bases in the middle. CDR3 amino acids: CASSLGAVPETEAFF. CDR3 sequence (DNA): TGTGCCAGCAGCCTGGGGGCAGTCCCGGAGACTGAAGCTTTCTTT.

This clonotype was observed at least ten times. The chain joins TRBV15 to TRBJ1-5; possible D gene TRBD1, 5 bases. The CDR3 runs to 16 residues. Germline lookup yields CDR1 LNHNV and CDR2 YYDKDF (reference sequence). V was clipped by 1 base and J by 3 bases, with 13 bases between them. The CDR3 loop reads CATSRGDLDTNQPQHF. The CDR3 DNA reads as TGTGCCACCAGCAGAGGAGACTTGGACACCAATCAGCCCCAGCATTTT.

This clonotype was detected many times. The gene calls are TRBV19 and TRBJ2-1, with TRBD1 matching 7 bases. CDR3 length: 15 amino acids. V was pared by 5 bases and J by 6 bases, with 10 bases of the junction left unmatched. Germline values: CDR1 LNHDA, CDR2 SQIVND (reference sequence). This chain's CDR3 is CASSVQGVRGNEQFF. Here the CDR3 DNA reads TGTGCCAGTAGTGTTCAGGGGGTACGGGGCAATGAGCAGTTCTTC. Together with reference TRBV19 and TRBJ2-1, the CDR3 gives the full variable domain: DGGITQSPKYLFRKEGQNVTLSCEQNLNHDAMYWYRQDPGQGLRLIYYSQIVNDFQKGDIAEGYSVSREKKESFPLTVTSAQKNPTAFYLCASSVQGVRGNEQFFGPGTRLTVL.

The sample holds many counts of this clonotype. This rearrangement joins TRBV3-1 to TRBJ2-7; TRBD1 agrees at 8 bases. This CDR3 has 15 amino acids. Germline V lookup: CDR1 LGHDT, CDR2 YNNKEL (reference sequence). The junction had 6 bases not matched to a gene; V was cut back by 3 bases and J by 2 bases. The DNA of the CDR3 is TGTGCCAGCAGCCATAGCGGACAGGGCCCCTACGAGCAGTACTTC. Its protein product is CASSHSGQGPYEQYF.

This clonotype was counted many times. V is TRBV7-2 and J is TRBJ2-4; possibly TRBD2 for D (5 bases). The V gene lost 2 bases and the J gene lost 12 bases, with 14 bases spanning the gap. Looked up from germline, CDR1 is SGHTA and CDR2 is FQGNSA. The CDR3 has 13 residues. CDR3 loop: CASSLTVGENQYF. In DNA, the CDR3 is TGTGCCAGCAGCTTAACGGTCGGGGAGAATCAGTACTTC.